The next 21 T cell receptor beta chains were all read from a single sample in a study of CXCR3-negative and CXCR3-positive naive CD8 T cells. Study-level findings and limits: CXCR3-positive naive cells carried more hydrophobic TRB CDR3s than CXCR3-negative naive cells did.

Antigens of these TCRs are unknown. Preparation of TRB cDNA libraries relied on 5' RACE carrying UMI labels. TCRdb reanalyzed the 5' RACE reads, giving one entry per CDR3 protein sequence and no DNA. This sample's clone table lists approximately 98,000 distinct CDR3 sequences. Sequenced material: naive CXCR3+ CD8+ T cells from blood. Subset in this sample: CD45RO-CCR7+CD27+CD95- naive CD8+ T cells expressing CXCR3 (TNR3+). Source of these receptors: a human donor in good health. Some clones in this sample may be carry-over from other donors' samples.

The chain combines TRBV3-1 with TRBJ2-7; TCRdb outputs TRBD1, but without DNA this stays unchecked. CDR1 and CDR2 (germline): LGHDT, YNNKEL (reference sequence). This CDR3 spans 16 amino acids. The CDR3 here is CASSHPGTGHGYEQYF.

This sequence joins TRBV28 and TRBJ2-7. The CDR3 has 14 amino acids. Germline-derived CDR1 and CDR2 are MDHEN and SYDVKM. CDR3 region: CASSSTNTHYEQYF.

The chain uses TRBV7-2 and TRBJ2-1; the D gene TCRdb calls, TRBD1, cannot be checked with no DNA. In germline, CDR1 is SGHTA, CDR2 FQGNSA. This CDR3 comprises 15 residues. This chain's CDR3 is CASSLVAGEYNEQFF.

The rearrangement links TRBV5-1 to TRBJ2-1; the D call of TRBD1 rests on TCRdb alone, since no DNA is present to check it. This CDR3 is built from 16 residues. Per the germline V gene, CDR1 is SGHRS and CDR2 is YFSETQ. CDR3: CASSRTGPSSYNEQFF.

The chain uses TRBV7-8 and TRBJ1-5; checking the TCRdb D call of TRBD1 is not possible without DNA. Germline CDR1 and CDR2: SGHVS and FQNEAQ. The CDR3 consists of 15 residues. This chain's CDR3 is CASSSDRVGNQPQHF.

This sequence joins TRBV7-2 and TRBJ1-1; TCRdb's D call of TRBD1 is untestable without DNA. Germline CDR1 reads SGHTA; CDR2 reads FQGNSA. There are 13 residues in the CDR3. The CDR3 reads CASRGVLNTEAFF.

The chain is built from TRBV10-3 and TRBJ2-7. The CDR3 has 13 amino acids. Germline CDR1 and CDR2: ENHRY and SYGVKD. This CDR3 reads CAIRGQDSYEQYF.

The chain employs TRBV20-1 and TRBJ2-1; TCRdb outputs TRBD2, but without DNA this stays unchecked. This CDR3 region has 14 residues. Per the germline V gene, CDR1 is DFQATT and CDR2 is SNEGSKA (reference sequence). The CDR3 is CSASGLGPVNEQFF.

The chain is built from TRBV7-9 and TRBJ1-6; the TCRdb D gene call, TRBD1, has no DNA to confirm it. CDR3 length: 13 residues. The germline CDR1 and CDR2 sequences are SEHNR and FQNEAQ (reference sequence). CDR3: CASSSDRYSPLHF. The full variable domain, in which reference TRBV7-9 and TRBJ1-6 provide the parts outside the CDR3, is DTGVSQNPRHKITKRGQNVTFRCDPISEHNRLYWYRQTLGQGPEFLTYFQNEAQLEKSRLLSDRFSAERPKGSFSTLEIQRTEQGDSAMYLCASSSDRYSPLHFGNGTRLTVT.

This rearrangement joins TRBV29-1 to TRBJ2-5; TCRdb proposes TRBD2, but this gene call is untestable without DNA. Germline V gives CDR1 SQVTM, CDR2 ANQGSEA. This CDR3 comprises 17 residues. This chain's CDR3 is CSVEDLEAGGRQETQYF.

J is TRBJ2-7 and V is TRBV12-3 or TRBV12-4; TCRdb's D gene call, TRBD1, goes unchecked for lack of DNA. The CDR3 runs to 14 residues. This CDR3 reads CASKGAVAPYEQYF.

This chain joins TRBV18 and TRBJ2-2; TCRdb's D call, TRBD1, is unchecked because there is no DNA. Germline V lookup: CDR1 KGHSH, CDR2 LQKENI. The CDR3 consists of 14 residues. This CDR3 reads CASMDKSNTGELFF.

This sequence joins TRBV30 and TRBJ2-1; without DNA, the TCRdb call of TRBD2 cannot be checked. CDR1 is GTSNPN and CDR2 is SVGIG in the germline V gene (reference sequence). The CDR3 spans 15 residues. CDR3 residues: CAWTGLAGGFNEQFF.

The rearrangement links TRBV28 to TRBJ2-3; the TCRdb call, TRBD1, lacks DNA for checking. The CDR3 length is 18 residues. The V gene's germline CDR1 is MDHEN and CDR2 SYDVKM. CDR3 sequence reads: CASSPDPLTGVGTDTQYF.

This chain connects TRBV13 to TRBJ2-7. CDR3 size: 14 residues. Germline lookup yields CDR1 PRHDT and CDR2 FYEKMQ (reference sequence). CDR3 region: CASSLGLASYEQYF.

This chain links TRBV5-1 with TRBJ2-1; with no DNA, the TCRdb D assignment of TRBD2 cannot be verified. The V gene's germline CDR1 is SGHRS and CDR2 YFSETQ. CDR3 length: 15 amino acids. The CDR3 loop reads CASSPWEGGGNEQFF.

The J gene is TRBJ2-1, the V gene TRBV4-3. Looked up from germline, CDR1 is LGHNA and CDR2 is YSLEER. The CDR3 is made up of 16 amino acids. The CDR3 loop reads CASSQDPEFSYNEQFF.

CDR3 sequence reads: CASSPRLAGGSVDTQYF. The chain has TRBV4-1 and TRBJ2-3; the D gene TCRdb calls, TRBD2, cannot be checked with no DNA. Germline assignment: CDR1 MGHRA and CDR2 YSYEKL. CDR3 length equals 17 residues.

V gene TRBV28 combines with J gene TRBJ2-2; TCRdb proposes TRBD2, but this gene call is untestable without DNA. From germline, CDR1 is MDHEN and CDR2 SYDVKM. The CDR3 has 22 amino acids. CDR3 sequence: CASSLPTAGLAGGGTNTGELFF.

This CDR3 is CASSYESGGYNEQFF. This rearrangement joins TRBV6-2 or TRBV6-3 to TRBJ2-1; TCRdb selects TRBD2, and the lack of DNA leaves this call unchecked. The length of the CDR3 is 15 residues. Germline loops: CDR1 MNHEY, CDR2 SVGEGT.

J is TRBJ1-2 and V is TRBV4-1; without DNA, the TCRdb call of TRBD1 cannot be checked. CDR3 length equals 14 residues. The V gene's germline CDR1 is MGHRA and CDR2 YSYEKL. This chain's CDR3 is CASSPTGGFEGYTF.